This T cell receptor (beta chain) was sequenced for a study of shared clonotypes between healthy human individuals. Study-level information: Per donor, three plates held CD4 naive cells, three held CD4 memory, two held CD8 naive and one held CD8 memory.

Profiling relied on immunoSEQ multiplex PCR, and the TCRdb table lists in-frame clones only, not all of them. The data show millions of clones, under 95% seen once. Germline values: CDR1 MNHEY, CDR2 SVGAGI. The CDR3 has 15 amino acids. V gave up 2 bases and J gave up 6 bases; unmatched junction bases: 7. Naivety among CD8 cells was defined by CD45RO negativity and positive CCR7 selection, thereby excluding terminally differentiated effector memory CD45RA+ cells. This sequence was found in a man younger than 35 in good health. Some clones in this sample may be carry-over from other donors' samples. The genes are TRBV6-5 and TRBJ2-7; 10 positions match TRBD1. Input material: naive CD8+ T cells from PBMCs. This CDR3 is CASSYPRDRGIEQYF. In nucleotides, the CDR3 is TGTGCCAGCAGTTACCCCCGGGACAGGGGAATCGAGCAGTACTTC.